This is a list of T cell receptor beta chains from one sample in a study of shared clonotypes between healthy human individuals. Data came from immunoSEQ multiplex PCR; TCRdb stores just in-frame clones and leaves some out. This table holds about 1.1 million clones, 75% to 85% found once. Material for sequencing was memory CD4+ T cells from PBMCs. The receptors shown here come from a man aged 18 to 29 in good health. Some clones in this sample may be carry-over from other donors' samples. CDR3s include the opening cysteine and the closing phenylalanine or tryptophan. Each record gives: CDR3 DNA, CDR3 protein, clone size, J gene, V gene, D gene. The D gene is left open where the match is weak. Not every row has a clone size; where given, it reads once, few, many or a size class.

CDR3nt: TGTGCCAGGGCCAGATTTTCCATGAACACTGAAGCTTTCTTT; CDR3aa: CARARFSMNTEAFF; abundance: -; j_gene: TRBJ1-1; v_gene: TRBV2; d_gene: -
CDR3nt: TGTGCCAGCAGTGAAGATGGCGGTTACTCCTACGAGCAGTACTTC; CDR3aa: CASSEDGGYSYEQYF; abundance: -; j_gene: TRBJ2-7; v_gene: TRBV2; d_gene: -
CDR3nt: TGTGCCAGCAGCGTAGACCGGGGCTGTGGCTACACCTTC; CDR3aa: CASSVDRGCGYTF; abundance: -; j_gene: TRBJ1-2; v_gene: TRBV9; d_gene: -
CDR3nt: TGTGCCAGCAGTTGGGGACAGCGCACAGATACGCAGTATTTT; CDR3aa: CASSWGQRTDTQYF; abundance: -; j_gene: TRBJ2-3; v_gene: TRBV28; d_gene: TRBD1
CDR3nt: TGTGCCAGCAGTTCGGGGGCTCAGCCCCAGCATTTT; CDR3aa: CASSSGAQPQHF; abundance: -; j_gene: TRBJ1-5; v_gene: TRBV28; d_gene: -
CDR3nt: TGTGCCAGCAGTGAAGCCGGCTCCTACAATGAGCAGTTCTTC; CDR3aa: CASSEAGSYNEQFF; abundance: once; j_gene: TRBJ2-1; v_gene: TRBV2; d_gene: -
CDR3nt: TGTGCCAGCAGTATAGGGGCCGTCAACTATGGTAACTATGGCTACACCTTC; CDR3aa: CASSIGAVNYGNYGYTF; abundance: -; j_gene: TRBJ1-2; v_gene: TRBV27; d_gene: -
CDR3nt: TGTGCCAGCTCACCACCGGGGCCTAGCGGGAGGTATGAGCAGTTCTTC; CDR3aa: CASSPPGPSGRYEQFF; abundance: -; j_gene: TRBJ2-1; v_gene: TRBV18; d_gene: TRBD2
CDR3nt: TGTGCCACCGGCGGAGGTGGGAACACCGGGGAGCTGTTTTTT; CDR3aa: CATGGGGNTGELFF; abundance: few; j_gene: TRBJ2-2; v_gene: TRBV27; d_gene: -
CDR3nt: TGTGCCATCAGGCCCCCAGGGGCTGGGCTCGGAGCTTTCTTT; CDR3aa: CAIRPPGAGLGAFF; abundance: -; j_gene: TRBJ1-1; v_gene: TRBV10-3; d_gene: -
CDR3nt: TGTGCCAGCAGCTATAATCAGGGTGGGGAGACCCAGTACTTC; CDR3aa: CASSYNQGGETQYF; abundance: -; j_gene: TRBJ2-5; v_gene: TRBV7-2; d_gene: -
CDR3nt: TGTGCCTGGAGCGAACAGGGGAACTATGGCTACACCTTC; CDR3aa: CAWSEQGNYGYTF; abundance: -; j_gene: TRBJ1-2; v_gene: TRBV30; d_gene: TRBD1
CDR3nt: TGCAGCTCCTCAGAAGGAGGCGAGCAGTACTTC; CDR3aa: CSSSEGGEQYF; abundance: -; j_gene: TRBJ2-7; v_gene: TRBV29-1; d_gene: -
CDR3nt: TGTGCCAGCAGCCGCTACGAGCAGTACTTC; CDR3aa: CASSRYEQYF; abundance: -; j_gene: TRBJ2-7; v_gene: TRBV28; d_gene: -
CDR3nt: TGTGCCTGGTGGAGTGTTGGGGGGCGTCAGGAAGCTTTCTTT; CDR3aa: CAWWSVGGRQEAFF; abundance: -; j_gene: TRBJ1-1; v_gene: TRBV30; d_gene: -
CDR3nt: TGCAGCGTCCATCATTTGACTAGCGGGAGAGAGCAGTTCTTC; CDR3aa: CSVHHLTSGREQFF; abundance: -; j_gene: TRBJ2-1; v_gene: TRBV29-1; d_gene: TRBD2
CDR3nt: TGTGCCAGCAGCTCCCTAACTAGCGGGATCACAGATACGCAGTATTTT; CDR3aa: CASSSLTSGITDTQYF; abundance: -; j_gene: TRBJ2-3; v_gene: TRBV7-2; d_gene: TRBD2
CDR3nt: TGTGCCAGCAGCTCACGGGGGTCAGCCGGCACCGCTGAAGCTTTCTTT; CDR3aa: CASSSRGSAGTAEAFF; abundance: -; j_gene: TRBJ1-1; v_gene: TRBV9; d_gene: -
CDR3nt: TGTGCCAGCACCCAAATGGGGGGAGTAAATGAAAAACTGTTTTTT; CDR3aa: CASTQMGGVNEKLFF; abundance: -; j_gene: TRBJ1-4; v_gene: TRBV25-1; d_gene: -
CDR3nt: TGTGCCAGCAGCCCGCTTGGGGCAGATACGCAGTATTTT; CDR3aa: CASSPLGADTQYF; abundance: few; j_gene: TRBJ2-3; v_gene: TRBV14; d_gene: -
CDR3nt: TGTGCCAGCAGTGAGAGCTTGGAGGTCTCCTACAATGAGCAGTTCTTC; CDR3aa: CASSESLEVSYNEQFF; abundance: -; j_gene: TRBJ2-1; v_gene: TRBV2; d_gene: -
CDR3nt: TGCGCCACCGCACCTCTGGACAGGGAGTATGGCTACACCTTC; CDR3aa: CATAPLDREYGYTF; abundance: -; j_gene: TRBJ1-2; v_gene: TRBV5-1; d_gene: TRBD1
CDR3nt: TGTGCCAGCACTACGGGTGCGAGGGAGCAGTACTTC; CDR3aa: CASTTGAREQYF; abundance: few; j_gene: TRBJ2-7; v_gene: TRBV2; d_gene: -
CDR3nt: TGTGCCAGCCGGACGGGTGGGCCAGGCGACAATGAGCAGTTCTTC; CDR3aa: CASRTGGPGDNEQFF; abundance: few; j_gene: TRBJ2-1; v_gene: TRBV7-2; d_gene: -
CDR3nt: TGTGCCAGCAGCTTCCTACAGTGGAATGAGCAGTTCTTC; CDR3aa: CASSFLQWNEQFF; abundance: -; j_gene: TRBJ2-1; v_gene: TRBV7-9; d_gene: -
CDR3nt: TGTGCCAGCAGCTTGGGTGCATACGAGCAGTACTTC; CDR3aa: CASSLGAYEQYF; abundance: once; j_gene: TRBJ2-7; v_gene: TRBV5-4; d_gene: -
CDR3nt: TGTGCCAGCAGCCCATGGACTAGCGGGAGAGGGGCTCAAGAGACCCAGTACTTC; CDR3aa: CASSPWTSGRGAQETQYF; abundance: -; j_gene: TRBJ2-5; v_gene: TRBV11-2; d_gene: TRBD2